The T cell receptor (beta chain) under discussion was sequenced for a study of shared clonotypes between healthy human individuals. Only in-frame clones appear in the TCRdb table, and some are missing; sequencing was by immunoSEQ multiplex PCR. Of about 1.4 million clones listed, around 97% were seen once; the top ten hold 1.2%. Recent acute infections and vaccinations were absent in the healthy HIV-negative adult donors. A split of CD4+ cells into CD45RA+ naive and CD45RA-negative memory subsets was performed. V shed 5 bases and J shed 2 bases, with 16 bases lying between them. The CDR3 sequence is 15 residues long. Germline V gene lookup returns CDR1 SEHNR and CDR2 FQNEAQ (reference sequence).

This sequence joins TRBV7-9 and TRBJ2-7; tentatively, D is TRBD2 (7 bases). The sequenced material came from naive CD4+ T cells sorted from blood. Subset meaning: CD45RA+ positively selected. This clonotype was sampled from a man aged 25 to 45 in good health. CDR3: CASSVGGAQTYEQYF. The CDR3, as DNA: TGTGCCAGCAGCGTTGGGGGGGCCCAAACCTACGAGCAGTACTTC. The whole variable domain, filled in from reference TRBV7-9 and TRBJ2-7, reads DTGVSQNPRHKITKRGQNVTFRCDPISEHNRLYWYRQTLGQGPEFLTYFQNEAQLEKSRLLSDRFSAERPKGSFSTLEIQRTEQGDSAMYLCASSVGGAQTYEQYFGPGTRLTVT.